The 16 T cell receptor beta chains in this list originate from one sample, sequenced in a study of blood T cell repertoires in COVID-19. Clones were sequenced by immunoSEQ multiplex PCR, and TCRdb holds only the in-frame ones, with some missing. The sample records about 36,000 clones, 70% to 90% being singletons. The sequencing sample was made of peripheral blood. These receptors came from a human donor in a cohort sampled during active or convalescent COVID-19. The donor label of this sample is uncertain.

The sample holds a few counts of this clone. The rearrangement joins TRBV2 to TRBJ2-4, with D perhaps matching TRBD2 (6 bases). The CDR3 sequence is 11 residues long. Germline V gene data show CDR1 as SNHLY and CDR2 as FYNNEI. Trimming cost V 6 bases and J 13 bases, with 13 bases left between them. The CDR3, as DNA: TGTGCCAGCAGGGCCGGGAGCGGACAGTACTTC. Amino acids: CASRAGSGQYF.

This clone was observed a single time. V and J are TRBV5-8 and TRBJ2-7, with D possibly being TRBD2 (5 bases). The germline V gene encodes CDR1 SGHTS and CDR2 YDEGEE. This CDR3 has 12 residues. V lost 3 bases and J lost 5, with 9 bases in between. The CDR3 DNA is TGTGCCAGCAGCTGGGGAGCCCACGAGCAGTACTTC. It encodes CASSWGAHEQYF.

The gene calls are TRBV7-2 and TRBJ1-5; D remains unclear. This CDR3 contains 16 residues. Germline V gene data show CDR1 as SGHTA and CDR2 as FQGNSA. Trimming shortened V by 4 bases and J by 2 bases, and 15 bases separated the two germline ends. The CDR3 DNA reads as TGTGCCAGCAGCTCGGTCCCTACCTATGGCAATCAGCCCCAGCATTTT. It codes for CASSSVPTYGNQPQHF.

The chain has TRBV5-4 and TRBJ2-7, with 7 positions matching TRBD2. V gave up 4 bases and J gave up 0 bases; unmatched junction bases: 10. Looked up from germline, CDR1 is SGHNT and CDR2 is YYREEE (reference sequence). The CDR3 covers 16 residues. In nucleotides, the CDR3 is TGTGCCAGCAGCACATCTCTAGCGGAGACCTCCTACGAGCAGTACTTC. Its translation: CASSTSLAETSYEQYF.

The V call is TRBV12-3 or TRBV12-4, the J call TRBJ1-4, with 7 bases identical to TRBD1. The CDR3 sequence is 12 residues long. The ends lost 4 bases at V and 10 bases at J; junction bases unmatched: 3. The DNA for the CDR3 is TGTGCCAGCAGTTCAGGGGGTGGAAAACTGTTTTTT. Its protein is CASSSGGGKLFF.

The gene calls are TRBV7-2 and TRBJ1-1, with 8 bases lining up with TRBD1. The germline V gene encodes CDR1 SGHTA and CDR2 FQGNSA. J gave up 8 bases and V 1 base, and 9 bases lay outside the gene matches. The CDR3 sequence is 15 residues long. CDR3 in amino acids: CASSLEAGGYWEAFF. CDR3 coding DNA: TGTGCCAGCAGCTTAGAGGCAGGGGGCTACTGGGAAGCTTTCTTT.

The chain couples TRBV6-2 or TRBV6-3 to TRBJ1-5; no firm D call. Germline V gene data show CDR1 as MNHEY and CDR2 as SVGEGT. The CDR3 is made up of 15 amino acids. V gave up 7 bases and J gave up 1 base, with 14 bases separating them. The CDR3 coding sequence is TGTGCCAGCAACCCGGGTCGGGTCAGCAATCAGCCCCAGCATTTT. Amino acid sequence: CASNPGRVSNQPQHF.

J is TRBJ1-2 and V is TRBV28; D not resolved. CDR1 and CDR2 from the germline V gene are MDHEN and SYDVKM. The CDR3 length is 14 residues. The ends were cut back, 4 bases at V and 8 bases at J, with 17 bases in the middle. The CDR3 is CASSSDGRERGYTF. The CDR3 coding sequence is TGTGCCAGCAGTTCGGATGGGAGGGAGCGCGGCTACACCTTC.

The chain carries TRBV4-3 and TRBJ2-7; D perhaps matches TRBD1 (5 bases). The CDR3 runs 11 residues. Germline V gives CDR1 LGHNA, CDR2 YSLEER. The V end was cut by 5 bases, the J end by 9 bases, with 11 bases between. The CDR3, as DNA: TGCGCCAGCAGCTTCAGGGTTCCGCAGTACTTC. It yields the protein CASSFRVPQYF.

The chain couples TRBV11-2 to TRBJ1-2, with TRBD1 identical over 7 bases. Germline V lookup: CDR1 SGHAT, CDR2 FQNNGV. The CDR3 covers 16 residues. Trimming cost V 5 bases and J 0 bases; bases outside gene matches: 9. The CDR3 is CASSPLRGTANYGYTF. CDR3 coding DNA: TGTGCCAGCAGCCCCCTCCGTGGGACAGCTAACTATGGCTACACCTTC.

V usage is TRBV28 and J usage is TRBJ1-4; D perhaps matches TRBD1 (5 bases). The ends were cut back, 5 bases at V and 5 bases at J, with 18 bases in the middle. Per the germline V gene, CDR1 is MDHEN and CDR2 is SYDVKM. The CDR3 length is 16 residues. CDR3 in DNA: TGTGCCAGCAGTCCCCCTGTCGGGGGAGGAAATGAAAAACTGTTTTTT. Translation gives CASSPPVGGGNEKLFF.

The chain is built from TRBV24-1 and TRBJ2-2, with D possibly matching TRBD2 (6 bases). The CDR3 runs 16 residues. V was shortened by 3 bases and J by 3 bases, with 13 bases between the two germline ends. Germline V gene sequence: CDR1 KGHDR, CDR2 SFDVKD. In nucleotides, the CDR3 is TGTGCCACCAGTGATACCAACAGGAGGGACACCGGGGAGCTGTTTTTT. Translating it yields CATSDTNRRDTGELFF.

The gene calls are TRBV2 and TRBJ2-3; 9 nucleotides agree with TRBD2. Losses at the gene ends were 5 bases for V and 2 bases for J; bases not matched to a gene: 11. Germline CDR1 and CDR2: SNHLY and FYNNEI. This CDR3 contains 17 residues. The CDR3 DNA follows: TGTGCCAGCAGTCGCCAGACTAGCGGACCTACCACAGATACGCAGTATTTT. Its translation is CASSRQTSGPTTDTQYF.

The V gene is TRBV9, the J gene TRBJ1-6, with TRBD1 identical over 8 bases. This CDR3 has 15 amino acids. In germline, CDR1 is SGDLS, CDR2 YYNGEE. Losses at the gene ends were 3 bases for V and 7 bases for J; bases not matched to a gene: 6. The DNA for the CDR3 is TGTGCCAGCAGCGGGGACAGGACGCCGAATTCACCCCTCCACTTT. Its translation: CASSGDRTPNSPLHF.

The V gene is TRBV11-3, the J gene TRBJ2-1; D might be TRBD1 (6 bases). Trimming removed 5 bases at V and 7 bases at J, with 12 bases between. Germline loops: CDR1 SGHNT, CDR2 YENEEA. This CDR3 is built from 13 residues. CDR3 sequence: CASSPTGSNEQFF. DNA of the CDR3: TGTGCCAGCAGCCCCACAGGGAGTAATGAGCAGTTCTTC.

The table lists this clone with many counts. Here the CDR3 reads CASSILGDGNTIYF. DNA for the CDR3: TGTGCCAGTAGTATCTTAGGAGATGGAAACACCATATATTTT. The V gene is TRBV19, the J gene TRBJ1-3; unclear D gene. The V and J ends lost 3 bases and 3 bases respectively, with 9 bases between them. CDR3 length: 14 residues. Germline V CDR1 and CDR2: LNHDA, SQIVND (reference sequence). Full variable domain (outside the CDR3, taken from reference TRBV19 and TRBJ1-3): DGGITQSPKYLFRKEGQNVTLSCEQNLNHDAMYWYRQDPGQGLRLIYYSQIVNDFQKGDIAEGYSVSREKKESFPLTVTSAQKNPTAFYLCASSILGDGNTIYFGEGSWLTVV.